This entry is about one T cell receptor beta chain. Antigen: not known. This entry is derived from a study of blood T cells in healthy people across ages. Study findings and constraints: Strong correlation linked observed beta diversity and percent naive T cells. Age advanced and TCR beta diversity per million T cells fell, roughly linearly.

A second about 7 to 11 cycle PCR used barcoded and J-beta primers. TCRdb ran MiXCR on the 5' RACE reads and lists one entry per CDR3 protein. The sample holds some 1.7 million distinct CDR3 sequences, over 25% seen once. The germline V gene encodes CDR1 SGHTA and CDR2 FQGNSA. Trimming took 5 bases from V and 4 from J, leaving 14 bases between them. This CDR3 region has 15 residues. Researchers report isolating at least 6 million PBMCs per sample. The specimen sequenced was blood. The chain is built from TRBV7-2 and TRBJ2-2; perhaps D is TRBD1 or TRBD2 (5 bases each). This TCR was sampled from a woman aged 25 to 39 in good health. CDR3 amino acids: CASSPGGRLTGELFF. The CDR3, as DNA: TGTGCCAGCAGCCCTGGGGGAAGGCTCACCGGGGAGCTGTTTTTT.